One and the same sample provided the 18 T cell receptor beta chains below, sequenced in a study of shared clonotypes between healthy human individuals. Terminally differentiated effector memory CD45RA+ cells were excluded from the naive CD8 cells, which were CD45RO-negative and positively selected for CCR7. TCRdb's table, derived via immunoSEQ multiplex PCR, lists solely in-frame clones and lacks some. The sample holds under 1 million clones, about 91% seen once. Material for sequencing was naive CD8+ T cells sorted from blood. These receptors came from a man under 40 in good health.

This chain joins TRBV6-1 and TRBJ2-7; D uncertain. CDR3 size: 13 residues. The germline gives CDR1 MNHNS, CDR2 SASEGT. V was clipped by 5 bases and J by 2 bases, with 10 bases between them. This CDR3 is CASSPRTPYEQYF. The CDR3 DNA is TGTGCCAGCAGTCCCCGTACCCCCTACGAGCAGTACTTC.

This clone was observed a single time. The genes are TRBV2 and TRBJ1-3; D gene ambiguous. The CDR3 is 17 amino acids. The V gene lost 0 bases and the J gene lost 4 bases, with 16 bases spanning the gap. CDR1 SNHLY and CDR2 FYNNEI come from the germline V gene. CDR3 DNA sequence: TGTGCCAGCAGTGAAGCCCTAAAGAAGTCGTGGGGAAACACCATATATTTT. Residues: CASSEALKKSWGNTIYF.

The V gene is TRBV29-1, the J gene TRBJ1-1; unclear D gene. This CDR3 spans 13 amino acids. V was pared by 6 bases and J by 0 bases, with 11 bases between. The V gene's germline CDR1 is SQVTM and CDR2 ANQGSEA. CDR3 region: CSVFWSLNTEAFF. The CDR3 nucleotides read TGCAGCGTCTTTTGGAGTTTGAACACTGAAGCTTTCTTT. The full variable domain, with the rest looked up from reference TRBV29-1 and TRBJ1-1, is SAVISQKPSRDICQRGTSLTIQCQVDSQVTMMFWYRQQPGQSLTLIATANQGSEATYESGFVIDKFPISRPNLTFSTLTVSNMSPEDSSIYLCSVFWSLNTEAFFGQGTRLTVV.

The rearrangement uses TRBV7-9 and TRBJ2-5; D is possibly TRBD2 (5 bases). Trimming removed 8 bases at V and 2 bases at J, with 18 bases between. The CDR3 is made up of 15 amino acids. Germline V CDR1 and CDR2: SEHNR, FQNEAQ (reference sequence). CDR3: CASAFSRVQQETQYF. The CDR3 DNA follows: TGTGCCAGCGCTTTTTCGAGGGTGCAACAAGAGACCCAGTACTTC.

The chain has TRBV7-9 and TRBJ2-1; TRBD2 is a possible D gene (5 bases). Trimming removed 4 bases at V and 3 bases at J, with 10 bases between. The CDR3 has 14 amino acids. From germline, CDR1 is SEHNR and CDR2 FQNEAQ (reference sequence). Written as DNA, the CDR3 is TGTGCCAGCAGCTCGGGGAGATTCTACAATGAGCAGTTCTTC. It encodes CASSSGRFYNEQFF.

J is TRBJ2-1 and V is TRBV29-1, with TRBD2 matching 7 bases. The CDR3 is made up of 14 amino acids. Germline loops: CDR1 SQVTM, CDR2 ANQGSEA. Unmatched junction bases numbered 5, after V lost 5 bases and J lost 1 base. The CDR3 nucleotides are TGCAGCGTTCTCCTACTAGCGTCCTACAATGAGCAGTTCTTC. Its protein is CSVLLLASYNEQFF.

This chain joins TRBV18 and TRBJ2-1; TRBD1 matches at 9 bases. CDR1 is KGHSH and CDR2 is LQKENI in the germline V gene. The CDR3 contains 15 residues. V gave up 3 bases and J gave up 5 bases; unmatched junction bases: 5. In nucleotides, the CDR3 is TGTGCCAGCTCACCCAAGGGACAGGGAGACAATGAGCAGTTCTTC. Translated: CASSPKGQGDNEQFF.

This clone was picked up one time. J is TRBJ2-7 and V is TRBV5-4; D is perhaps TRBD1 (5 bases). V was trimmed by 4 bases and J by 1 base, leaving 9 bases between them. Germline CDR1 is SGHNT and CDR2 is YYREEE (reference sequence). The CDR3 covers 13 residues. The CDR3 coding sequence is TGTGCCAGCAGCACCCAGGGTTCCTACGAGCAGTACTTC. Translated: CASSTQGSYEQYF.

The CDR3, as DNA: TGCAGCGTTGGACTACAGGGAAATGAGCAGTTCTTC. Translation: CSVGLQGNEQFF. V gene TRBV29-1 combines with J gene TRBJ2-1, with D possibly matching TRBD1 (6 bases). Per germline, CDR1 SQVTM and CDR2 ANQGSEA. The CDR3 loop spans 12 amino acids. V lost 4 bases and J 7 bases, leaving 11 bases between the germline ends.

This sequence joins TRBV7-9 and TRBJ2-1, with D tentatively TRBD1 (6 bases). Germline values: CDR1 SEHNR, CDR2 FQNEAQ (reference sequence). The CDR3 is made up of 14 amino acids. Trimming took 5 bases from V and 9 from J, leaving 17 bases between them. In nucleotides, the CDR3 is TGTGCCAGCAGCACCGGGGACACCACGAGTGAGCAGTTCTTC. This encodes CASSTGDTTSEQFF.

This clone was recorded only once. The V and J genes are TRBV4-3 and TRBJ2-7; perhaps TRBD2 as D (5 bases). This CDR3 region has 15 residues. Germline V CDR1 and CDR2: LGHNA, YSLEER. V lost 0 bases, J lost 2 bases, and 11 bases lay in between. CDR3 amino acids: CASSQEAPGTYEQYF. The CDR3 nucleotides read TGCGCCAGCAGCCAAGAAGCTCCGGGGACCTACGAGCAGTACTTC.

This clone came up once. The V call is TRBV4-1, the J call TRBJ2-7; no clear D gene. The CDR3 consists of 15 residues. Trimming shortened V by 4 bases and J by 1 base, and 14 bases separated the two germline ends. Looked up from germline, CDR1 is MGHRA and CDR2 is YSYEKL. This CDR3 is CASSPNPLVSYEQYF. The CDR3 region has the DNA TGCGCCAGCAGCCCAAATCCTCTAGTTTCCTACGAGCAGTACTTC.

The chain couples TRBV2 to TRBJ1-5, with unresolved D. Germline V lookup: CDR1 SNHLY, CDR2 FYNNEI. The CDR3 runs 17 residues. V shed 8 bases and J shed 10 bases, with 30 bases lying between them. For the CDR3, the DNA is TGTGCCAGCGAATCCTCTCCCTCTAGGGTACGGGTTAGCCCCCAGCATTTT. It is translated as CASESSPSRVRVSPQHF.

The chain joins TRBV9 to TRBJ1-1; D may be TRBD1 (5 bases). V lost 3 bases and J lost 0, with 18 bases in between. CDR1 is SGDLS and CDR2 is YYNGEE in the germline V gene. The CDR3 loop spans 17 amino acids. The CDR3 spells CASSALGGLDMNTEAFF. The DNA for the CDR3 is TGTGCCAGCAGCGCCCTTGGGGGTTTGGATATGAACACTGAAGCTTTCTTT.

The rearrangement joins TRBV29-1 to TRBJ2-3, with TRBD1 matching 10 bases. V lost 4 bases to trimming and J lost 1 base; unmatched junction nucleotides: 8. Germline CDR1 and CDR2: SQVTM and ANQGSEA. The CDR3 extends over 16 amino acids. The CDR3 reads CSVATGTGDGTDTQYF. DNA for the CDR3: TGCAGCGTTGCCACCGGGACAGGGGACGGCACAGATACGCAGTATTTT.

This chain uses TRBV5-1 with TRBJ2-7; tentative D call: TRBD2 (5 bases). Trimming took off 0 bases at V and 6 bases at J, with 16 bases between the two ends. This CDR3 is 15 amino acids long. The germline V gene encodes CDR1 SGHRS and CDR2 YFSETQ. The CDR3 region is CASSLDPGTAREQYF. CDR3 sequence (DNA): TGCGCCAGCAGCTTGGATCCGGGAACGGCTCGCGAGCAGTACTTC. Full variable domain (missing parts from reference TRBV5-1 and TRBJ2-7): KAGVTQTPRYLIKTRGQQVTLSCSPISGHRSVSWYQQTPGQGLQFLFEYFSETQRNKGNFPGRFSGRQFSNSRSEMNVSTLELGDSALYLCASSLDPGTAREQYFGPGTRLTVT.

Comment on this clone: Other DNA sequences in the same sample also yield this CDR3. The chain uses TRBV9 and TRBJ2-1, with a tentative D call TRBD1 (5 bases). CDR3 size: 15 residues. Between the trimmed V and J ends, which lost 0 bases and 4 bases, there was a span of 11 bases. The germline V gene has CDR1 SGDLS and CDR2 YYNGEE. Here the CDR3 DNA reads TGTGCCAGCAGCGTAGAAGGGGTCCCTTACAATGAGCAGTTCTTC. This translates into CASSVEGVPYNEQFF.

The chain couples TRBV4-1 to TRBJ2-2; tentatively, D is TRBD1 (6 bases). The CDR3 is 16 amino acids. Trimming shortened V by 4 bases and J by 4 bases, and 16 bases separated the two germline ends. The germline CDR1 and CDR2 sequences are MGHRA and YSYEKL. The CDR3 is CASSPPTSGVTGELFF. The CDR3 DNA reads TGCGCCAGCAGCCCCCCGACTTCAGGGGTCACCGGGGAGCTGTTTTTT.